This TCR beta chain emerged from a study of vaccination effects on CD4 cells after COVID-19. Trimming at V came to 4 bases and at J to 4 bases, leaving 4 bases not matched to a gene. Germline V gene sequence: CDR1 KGHDR, CDR2 SFDVKD. This CDR3 region has 14 residues. Details on this clone: Its antigen is not known. The same CDR3 also results from other DNA sequences found in this sample.

After expansion with viral peptide pools in the ViraFEST assay, antigen-specific CD4+ T cells were sequenced. Isolation of CD4+ T cells took place after ten to eleven days of culture. All study participants received two doses of BNT162b2 or mRNA-1273 vaccine. Some clones are missing from TCRdb's copy, which holds only in-frame ones; the method was immunoSEQ multiplex PCR. The sample lists fewer than 40,000 clones, around 80% occurring once. The TCR was taken from a human donor who received a COVID-19 vaccine. Some clones in this sample may be carry-over from other donors' samples. The sequenced sample was CD4+ T cells from PBMCs cultured with HCoV-NL63 spike peptides, obtained after COVID-19 vaccination. V gene TRBV24-1 combines with J gene TRBJ1-1; 8 positions match TRBD1. CDR3 sequence (DNA): TGTGCCACCAGTGAGCGGACAGGGTCCACTGAAGCTTTCTTT. Translated: CATSERTGSTEAFF.